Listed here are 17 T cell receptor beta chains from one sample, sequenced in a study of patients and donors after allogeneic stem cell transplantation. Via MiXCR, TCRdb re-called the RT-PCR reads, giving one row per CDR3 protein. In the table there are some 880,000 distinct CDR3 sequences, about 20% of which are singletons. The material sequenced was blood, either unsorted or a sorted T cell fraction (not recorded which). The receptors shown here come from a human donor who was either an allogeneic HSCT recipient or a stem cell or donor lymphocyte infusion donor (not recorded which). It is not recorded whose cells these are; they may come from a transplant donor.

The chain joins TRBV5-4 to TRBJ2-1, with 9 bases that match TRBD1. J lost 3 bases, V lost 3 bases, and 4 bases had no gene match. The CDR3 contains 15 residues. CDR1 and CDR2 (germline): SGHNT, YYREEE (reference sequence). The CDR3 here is CASSSRDRVYNEQFF. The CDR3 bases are TGTGCCAGCAGCTCCCGGGACAGGGTCTACAATGAGCAGTTCTTC.

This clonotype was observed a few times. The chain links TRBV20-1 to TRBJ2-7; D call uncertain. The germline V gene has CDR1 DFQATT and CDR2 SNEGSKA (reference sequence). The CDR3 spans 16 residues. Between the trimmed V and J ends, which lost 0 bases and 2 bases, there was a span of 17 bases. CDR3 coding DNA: TGCAGTGCTAGAGATCTCAGGACGCCGGCAACCTACGAGCAGTACTTC. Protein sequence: CSARDLRTPATYEQYF.

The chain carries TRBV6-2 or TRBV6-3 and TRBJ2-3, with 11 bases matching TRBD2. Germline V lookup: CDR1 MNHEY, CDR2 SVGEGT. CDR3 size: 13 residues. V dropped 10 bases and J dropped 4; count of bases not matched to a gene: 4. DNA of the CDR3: TGTGCCACTAGCGGGGGGTTTGCAGATACGCAGTATTTT. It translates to CATSGGFADTQYF.

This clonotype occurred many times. CDR3 protein: CASSVGAGGWNEQFF. CDR3 sequence (DNA): TGTGCCAGCAGCGTAGGCGCAGGGGGTTGGAATGAGCAGTTCTTC. The V and J genes are TRBV9 and TRBJ2-1; 7 bases line up with TRBD1. Germline lookup yields CDR1 SGDLS and CDR2 YYNGEE. The CDR3 spans 15 residues. With 0 bases clipped from V and 7 bases from J, the junction kept 7 bases outside the gene matches.

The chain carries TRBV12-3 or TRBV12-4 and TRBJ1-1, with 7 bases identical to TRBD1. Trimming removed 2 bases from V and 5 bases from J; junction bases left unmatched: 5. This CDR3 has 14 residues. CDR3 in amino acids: CASSLLQGRTEAFF. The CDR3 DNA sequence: TGTGCCAGCAGTTTACTACAGGGGAGGACTGAAGCTTTCTTT.

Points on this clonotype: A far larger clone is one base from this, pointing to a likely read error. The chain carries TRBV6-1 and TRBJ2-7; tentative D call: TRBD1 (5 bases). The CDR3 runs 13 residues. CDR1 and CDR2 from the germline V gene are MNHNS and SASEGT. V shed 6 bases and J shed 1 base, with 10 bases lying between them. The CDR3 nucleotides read TGTGCCAGCAGCCGGAACAGGTCCTACGAGCAGTACTTC. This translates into CASSRNRSYEQYF.

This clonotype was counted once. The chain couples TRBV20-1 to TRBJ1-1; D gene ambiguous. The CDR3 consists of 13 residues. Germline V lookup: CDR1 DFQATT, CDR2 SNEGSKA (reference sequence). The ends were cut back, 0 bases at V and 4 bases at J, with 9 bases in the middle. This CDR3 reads CSARDERVTEAFF. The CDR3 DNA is TGCAGTGCTAGAGATGAGAGAGTCACTGAAGCTTTCTTT.

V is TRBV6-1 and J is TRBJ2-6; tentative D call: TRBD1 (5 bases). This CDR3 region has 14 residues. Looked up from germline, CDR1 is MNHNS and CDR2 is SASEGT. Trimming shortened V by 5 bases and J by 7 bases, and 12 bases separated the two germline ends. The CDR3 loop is CASSTQGAANVLTF. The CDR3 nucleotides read TGTGCCAGCAGTACTCAAGGGGCCGCCAACGTCCTGACTTTC.

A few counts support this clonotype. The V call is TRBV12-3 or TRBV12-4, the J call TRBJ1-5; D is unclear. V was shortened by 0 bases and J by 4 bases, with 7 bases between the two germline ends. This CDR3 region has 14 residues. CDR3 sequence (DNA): TGTGCCAGCAGTTTAGCGTTGGCGAATCAGCCCCAGCATTTT. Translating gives CASSLALANQPQHF.

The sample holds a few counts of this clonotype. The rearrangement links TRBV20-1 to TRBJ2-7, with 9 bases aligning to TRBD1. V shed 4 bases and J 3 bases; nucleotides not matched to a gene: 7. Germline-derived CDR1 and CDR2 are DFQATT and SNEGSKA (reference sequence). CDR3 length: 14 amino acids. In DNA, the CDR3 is TGCAGTGCTATTGACAGGGGGACTATCTACGAGCAGTACTTC. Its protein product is CSAIDRGTIYEQYF.

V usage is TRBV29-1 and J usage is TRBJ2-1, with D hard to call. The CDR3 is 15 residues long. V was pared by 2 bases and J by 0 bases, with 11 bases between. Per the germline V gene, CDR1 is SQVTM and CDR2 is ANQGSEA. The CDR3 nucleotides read TGCAGCGTTGAAATTCCGGCGAGCTCCTACAATGAGCAGTTCTTC. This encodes CSVEIPASSYNEQFF.

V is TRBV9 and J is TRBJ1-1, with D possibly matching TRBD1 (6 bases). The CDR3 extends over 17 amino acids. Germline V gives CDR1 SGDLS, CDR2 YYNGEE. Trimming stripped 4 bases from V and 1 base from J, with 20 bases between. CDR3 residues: CASSSRAGAAANTEAFF. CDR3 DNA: TGTGCCAGCAGCTCAAGGGCAGGGGCCGCTGCGAACACTGAAGCTTTCTTT.

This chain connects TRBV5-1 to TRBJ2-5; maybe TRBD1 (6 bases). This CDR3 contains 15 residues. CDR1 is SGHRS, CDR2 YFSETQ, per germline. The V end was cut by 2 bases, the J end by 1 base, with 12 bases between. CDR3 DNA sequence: TGCGCCAGCAGCTTCCCGGCGACAGGCCAAGAGACCCAGTACTTC. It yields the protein CASSFPATGQETQYF. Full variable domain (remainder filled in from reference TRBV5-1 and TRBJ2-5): KAGVTQTPRYLIKTRGQQVTLSCSPISGHRSVSWYQQTPGQGLQFLFEYFSETQRNKGNFPGRFSGRQFSNSRSEMNVSTLELGDSALYLCASSFPATGQETQYFGPGTRLLVL.

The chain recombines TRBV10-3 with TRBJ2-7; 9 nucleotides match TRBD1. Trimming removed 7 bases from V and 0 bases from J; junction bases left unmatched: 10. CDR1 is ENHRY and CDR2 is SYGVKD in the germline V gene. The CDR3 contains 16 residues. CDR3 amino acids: CAIMDRGGRDSYEQYF. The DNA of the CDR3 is TGTGCCATCATGGACAGGGGCGGCAGGGACTCCTACGAGCAGTACTTC.

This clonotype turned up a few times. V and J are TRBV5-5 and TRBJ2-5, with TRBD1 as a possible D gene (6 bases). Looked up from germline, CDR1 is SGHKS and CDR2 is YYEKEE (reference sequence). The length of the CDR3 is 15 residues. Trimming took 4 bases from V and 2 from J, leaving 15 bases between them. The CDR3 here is CASSQQGIWQETQYF. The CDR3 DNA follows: TGTGCCAGCAGCCAGCAGGGGATCTGGCAAGAGACCCAGTACTTC.

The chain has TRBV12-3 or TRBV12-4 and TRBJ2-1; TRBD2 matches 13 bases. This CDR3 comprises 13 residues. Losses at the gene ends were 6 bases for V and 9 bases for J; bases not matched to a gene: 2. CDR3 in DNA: TGTGCCAGCAGCCGGACTAGCGGGGGTGAGCAGTTCTTC. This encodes CASSRTSGGEQFF.

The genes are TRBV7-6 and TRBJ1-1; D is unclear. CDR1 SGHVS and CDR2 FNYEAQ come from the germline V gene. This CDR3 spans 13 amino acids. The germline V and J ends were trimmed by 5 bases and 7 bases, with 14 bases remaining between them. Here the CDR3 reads CASSLVRSGEAFF. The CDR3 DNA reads TGTGCCAGCAGCCTCGTTCGTTCCGGTGAAGCTTTCTTT.